This T cell receptor beta chain was identified during a study of radiation and T cells in renal cell carcinoma. Measured with immunoSEQ multiplex PCR; TCRdb has only the in-frame clones, and not every one. Of 100,000 to 150,000 clones detected, about four fifths appear once; the ten largest clones hold 4.5% to 7%. Time point described: blood 2 weeks post-SBRT. Treatment meaning: 15 Gy SBRT to primary tumor, nephrectomy 4 weeks later. Serial blood draws occurred at baseline and 2 and 4 weeks post-SBRT. This renal cell carcinoma was of the clear cell type. Sequencing was performed on blood, taken from a patient whose treatment included radiotherapy and nephrectomy. This clonotype originated in a man aged 45 to 65 with renal cell carcinoma.

The CDR3 coding sequence is TGTGCCTGGAGTGCCGGGGGGACTCAGCCCCAGCATTTT. It specifies CAWSAGGTQPQHF. The chain uses TRBV30 and TRBJ1-5, with D maybe TRBD1 (5 bases). V lost 1 base and J lost 6, with 10 bases in between. Germline lookup yields CDR1 GTSNPN and CDR2 SVGIG (reference sequence). This CDR3 spans 13 amino acids. The variable domain in full, completed from reference TRBV30 and TRBJ1-5, reads SQTIHQWPATLVQPVGSPLSLECTVEGTSNPNLYWYRQAAGRGLQLLFYSVGIGQISSEVPQNLSASRPQDRQFILSSKKLLLSDSGFYLCAWSAGGTQPQHFGDGTRLSIL.